These 28 T cell receptor beta chains came from one sample sequenced in a study of beta chain features in type 1 diabetes. Overall study results and limits: Shortening of TCRB CDR3s, moderate but significant, appeared in all four CD4+ subsets of Type 1 diabetes patients.

Antigens of these TCRs are unknown. Expressed TCRB transcripts were sequenced after all isolated RNA was converted to cDNA. TCRdb's table, derived via immunoSEQ multiplex PCR, lists solely in-frame clones and lacks some. The repertoire consists of under 350,000 clones, with 24% occurring once and the leading ten covering 0.012%. Sequenced sample: naive CD4+ T cells from blood. The receptors derive from a woman in her 30s with type 1 diabetes.

The V call is TRBV9, the J call TRBJ2-3, with 9 bases aligning to TRBD1. J lost 6 bases, V lost 5 bases, and 7 bases had no gene match. CDR3 length equals 14 residues. Germline values: CDR1 SGDLS, CDR2 YYNGEE. The CDR3, as DNA: TGTGCCAGCAGGACCGGGACAGGGCCTGATACGCAGTATTTT. Translation gives CASRTGTGPDTQYF. Full variable domain (rest looked up from reference TRBV9 and TRBJ2-3): DSGVTQTPKHLITATGQRVTLRCSPRSGDLSVYWYQQSLDQGLQFLIQYYNGEERAKGNILERFSAQQFPDLHSELNLSSLELGDSALYFCASRTGTGPDTQYFGPGTRLTVL.

The table lists this clone with a few counts. The V gene is TRBV28, the J gene TRBJ2-7; 8 bases align to TRBD1. Trimming took 6 bases from V and 1 from J; bases not matched to a gene: 5. Germline CDR1 and CDR2: MDHEN and SYDVKM. The CDR3 covers 14 residues. CDR3 amino acids: CASRDRVGSYEQYF. In DNA, the CDR3 is TGTGCCAGCAGGGACAGGGTCGGGTCCTACGAGCAGTACTTC.

The chain couples TRBV5-1 to TRBJ1-1; TRBD1 matches 9 bases. The CDR3 runs 15 residues. The V gene's germline CDR1 is SGHRS and CDR2 YFSETQ. V was pared by 3 bases and J by 5 bases, with 8 bases of the junction left unmatched. The CDR3 sequence is CASSSTGGAGTEAFF. In DNA form, the CDR3 reads TGCGCCAGCAGCTCAACAGGGGGCGCGGGTACTGAAGCTTTCTTT. Full variable domain (remainder filled in from reference TRBV5-1 and TRBJ1-1): KAGVTQTPRYLIKTRGQQVTLSCSPISGHRSVSWYQQTPGQGLQFLFEYFSETQRNKGNFPGRFSGRQFSNSRSEMNVSTLELGDSALYLCASSSTGGAGTEAFFGQGTRLTVV.

The chain has TRBV5-4 and TRBJ2-6; 11 bases fit TRBD1. CDR3 length: 18 residues. Germline V gene data show CDR1 as SGHNT and CDR2 as YYREEE (reference sequence). DNA for the CDR3: TGTACTGGAGGGACAGGGGGACGGAACCCATCTGGGGCCAACGTCCTGACTTTC. Translation gives CTGGTGGRNPSGANVLTF.

To note about this clone: A read error may account for a junction end that differs from germline. V is TRBV4-1 and J is TRBJ2-7; perhaps TRBD2 as D (6 bases). Looked up from germline, CDR1 is MGHRA and CDR2 is YSYEKL. This CDR3 has 14 amino acids. Here the CDR3 reads CASSQVGRTEGYHF. The CDR3, as DNA: TGCGCCAGCAGCCAAGTGGGTCGGACGGAGGGGTATCACTTC.

The V gene is TRBV25-1, the J gene TRBJ2-7; 7 bases match TRBD2. Germline-derived CDR1 and CDR2 are MGHDK and SYGVNS. Germline trimming cut 2 bases from V and 5 bases from J; bases unmatched to any gene: 6. The CDR3 has 14 amino acids. CDR3 DNA: TGTGCCAGCAGTGAACAGTGGGAGGGCAACGAGCAGTACTTC. It specifies CASSEQWEGNEQYF.

This chain links TRBV27 with TRBJ1-1; 7 nucleotides line up with TRBD1. Trimming cost V 8 bases and J 4 bases; bases outside gene matches: 7. The length of the CDR3 is 13 residues. Germline-derived CDR1 and CDR2 are MNHEY and SMNVEV (reference sequence). CDR3 bases: TGTGCCAGCGTAAAGTACAGGGGCACTGAAGCTTTCTTT. Protein: CASVKYRGTEAFF.

This clone appeared a few times. The genes are TRBV7-9 and TRBJ2-5; TRBD2 matches at 7 bases. This CDR3 is built from 14 residues. In germline, CDR1 is SEHNR, CDR2 FQNEAQ (reference sequence). With V trimmed by 1 base and J by 5 bases, 4 bases remained unmatched. This CDR3 reads CASSLGLAWETQYF. DNA for the CDR3: TGTGCCAGCAGCTTAGGACTAGCCTGGGAGACCCAGTACTTC.

This clone was recorded a few times. V gene TRBV7-3 combines with J gene TRBJ2-1; 12 bases agree with TRBD2. Germline V gene lookup returns CDR1 SGHTA and CDR2 FQGTGA. Trimming removed 5 bases from V and 4 bases from J; junction bases left unmatched: 6. The CDR3 covers 16 residues. CDR3 in DNA: TGTGCCAGCAGCACCTCGGGACTAGCGGGTTACAATGAGCAGTTCTTC. This encodes CASSTSGLAGYNEQFF.

This clone came up a few times. The V call is TRBV7-9, the J call TRBJ2-7; D is possibly TRBD1 (6 bases). The CDR3 has 14 amino acids. V lost 7 bases and J lost 2, with 15 bases in between. Germline V gene lookup returns CDR1 SEHNR and CDR2 FQNEAQ (reference sequence). CDR3 sequence reads: CASTLDRGTYEQYF. CDR3 nucleotide sequence: TGTGCCAGCACCTTGGACAGAGGCACCTACGAGCAGTACTTC.

This sequence joins TRBV28 and TRBJ2-1; no definite D call. Germline V lookup: CDR1 MDHEN, CDR2 SYDVKM. The CDR3 consists of 15 residues. The V gene lost 3 bases and the J gene lost 2 bases, with 11 bases spanning the gap. The CDR3 is CASSFVSVAYNEQFF. In nucleotides, the CDR3 is TGTGCCAGCAGTTTTGTGAGCGTCGCCTACAATGAGCAGTTCTTC.

V usage is TRBV6-1 and J usage is TRBJ1-2; D remains ambiguous. This CDR3 region has 14 residues. V was cut by 0 bases and J by 4 bases, with 9 bases left in between. Germline CDR1 and CDR2: MNHNS and SASEGT. The CDR3: CASSEAFTVYGYTF. The CDR3 DNA is TGTGCCAGCAGTGAAGCGTTCACAGTCTATGGCTACACCTTC.

This clone came up a few times. The chain is built from TRBV5-1 and TRBJ2-5; the D gene is possibly TRBD2 (6 bases). Germline V gene sequence: CDR1 SGHRS, CDR2 YFSETQ. CDR3 length equals 12 residues. V gave up 4 bases and J gave up 10 bases, with 14 bases separating them. The CDR3 loop is CASSPGLRDQYF. The CDR3 DNA reads TGCGCCAGCAGCCCCGGACTACGGGACCAGTACTTC.

This clone appeared a few times. V gene TRBV7-3 combines with J gene TRBJ2-3, with D possibly being TRBD2 (5 bases). This CDR3 has 15 residues. V was trimmed by 1 base and J by 4 bases, leaving 12 bases between them. Germline CDR1 reads SGHTA; CDR2 reads FQGTGA. Here the CDR3 DNA reads TGTGCCAGCAGCTTAATTCCGGGAAAGTCAGATACGCAGTATTTT. This translates into CASSLIPGKSDTQYF. The variable domain in full, with the rest retrieved from reference TRBV7-3 and TRBJ2-3, is GAGVSQTPSNKVTEKGKYVELRCDPISGHTALYWYRQSLGQGPEFLIYFQGTGAADDSGLPNDRFFAVRPEGSVSTLKIQRTERGDSAVYLCASSLIPGKSDTQYFGPGTRLTVL.

This clone showed up just a few times. The chain employs TRBV2 and TRBJ1-2; 9 nucleotides agree with TRBD1. The V gene end was trimmed by 6 bases and the J gene end by 2 bases; junction bases not matched to a gene: 7. Germline V lookup: CDR1 SNHLY, CDR2 FYNNEI. The CDR3 covers 15 residues. CDR3 sequence reads: CASRGQGMGNYGYTF. The CDR3 region has the DNA TGTGCCAGCAGAGGACAGGGGATGGGGAACTATGGCTACACCTTC.

This clone was picked up a small number of times. This chain joins TRBV4-1 and TRBJ1-3; D remains unclear. Germline V gene sequence: CDR1 MGHRA, CDR2 YSYEKL. The CDR3 spans 17 residues. Trimming removed 0 bases at V and 0 bases at J, with 12 bases between. CDR3 sequence (DNA): TGCGCCAGCAGCCAAGATGTAGCCAGAGACTCTGGAAACACCATATATTTT. Translated, it gives CASSQDVARDSGNTIYF.

This clone showed up just a few times. The chain links TRBV7-3 to TRBJ2-1; D is perhaps TRBD2 (6 bases). The CDR3 runs to 16 residues. Per germline, CDR1 SGHTA and CDR2 FQGTGA. The V end lost 3 bases, the J end lost 0 bases, and 12 bases lay between the germline ends. The CDR3 loop reads CASSLWGVSSYNEQFF. The CDR3, as DNA: TGTGCCAGCAGCTTGTGGGGGGTCAGCTCCTACAATGAGCAGTTCTTC.

There are a few counts of this clone. The rearrangement uses TRBV7-6 and TRBJ1-2, with D possibly matching TRBD1 (5 bases). The V gene lost 7 bases and the J gene lost 7 bases, with 13 bases spanning the gap. The CDR3 covers 12 residues. Germline V lookup: CDR1 SGHVS, CDR2 FNYEAQ. CDR3 coding DNA: TGTGCCAGCAACTGCACAGGACGTGGCTACACCTTC. Its protein product is CASNCTGRGYTF.

The chain links TRBV28 to TRBJ2-7, with 8 positions matching TRBD1. Germline V lookup: CDR1 MDHEN, CDR2 SYDVKM. The CDR3 contains 16 residues. J was trimmed by 3 bases and V by 0 bases; bases with no gene match: 7. CDR3 bases: TGTGCCAGCAGTTTATGGACGGGGGACAGGCGCTACGAGCAGTACTTC. It specifies CASSLWTGDRRYEQYF.

This clone has more than one count but fewer than ten. V usage is TRBV7-3 and J usage is TRBJ1-1; TRBD1 aligns across 7 bases. This CDR3 is 14 amino acids long. Trimming at V came to 5 bases and at J to 0 bases, leaving 3 bases not matched to a gene. Germline lookup yields CDR1 SGHTA and CDR2 FQGTGA. The CDR3 region has the DNA TGTGCCAGCAGCGATACAGGGGTGAACACTGAAGCTTTCTTT. It is translated as CASSDTGVNTEAFF.

The chain is built from TRBV5-1 and TRBJ2-3; 8 bases are a match to TRBD2. The CDR3 is made up of 14 amino acids. The J segment lost 2 bases and the V segment lost 2 bases, leaving 1 base of the junction unmatched. CDR1 and CDR2 from the germline V gene are SGHRS and YFSETQ. The CDR3 coding sequence is TGCGCCAGCAGCTTCGGACTAGCCACAGATACGCAGTATTTT. Translated: CASSFGLATDTQYF.

This clone was found a few times. The chain combines TRBV19 with TRBJ2-1; the D is unclear. The CDR3 runs 11 residues. CDR1 and CDR2 from the germline V gene are LNHDA and SQIVND (reference sequence). V was shortened by 3 bases and J by 8 bases, with 5 bases between the two germline ends. The CDR3 region is CASSIRDEQFF. For the CDR3, the DNA is TGTGCCAGTAGTATTCGGGATGAGCAGTTCTTC.

The table lists this clone with a few counts. The V call is TRBV19, the J call TRBJ2-5; TRBD2 might be the D (6 bases). The CDR3 consists of 13 residues. Germline lookup yields CDR1 LNHDA and CDR2 SQIVND (reference sequence). Trimming took 4 bases from V and 5 from J, leaving 11 bases between them. CDR3 sequence: CASSTLEGETQYF. CDR3 DNA sequence: TGTGCCAGTAGTACCCTGGAGGGGGAGACCCAGTACTTC. Full variable domain (missing parts from reference TRBV19 and TRBJ2-5): DGGITQSPKYLFRKEGQNVTLSCEQNLNHDAMYWYRQDPGQGLRLIYYSQIVNDFQKGDIAEGYSVSREKKESFPLTVTSAQKNPTAFYLCASSTLEGETQYFGPGTRLLVL.

The rearrangement uses TRBV5-1 and TRBJ2-3; 9 bases are a match to TRBD1. V dropped 2 bases and J dropped 14; count of bases not matched to a gene: 12. Germline V lookup: CDR1 SGHRS, CDR2 YFSETQ. This CDR3 is built from 14 residues. CDR3 in DNA: TGCGCCAGCAGCTTTGTTTCGTGGGACAGGGTAACGTATTTT. Translating gives CASSFVSWDRVTYF.

This clone was observed a few times. The V gene is TRBV29-1, the J gene TRBJ1-5; 9 bases agree with TRBD1. Trimming cost V 4 bases and J 3 bases; bases outside gene matches: 7. The CDR3 extends over 15 amino acids. CDR1 is SQVTM and CDR2 is ANQGSEA in the germline V gene. CDR3: CSVAQTGGLNQPQHF. CDR3 DNA sequence: TGCAGCGTTGCCCAAACAGGGGGCCTCAATCAGCCCCAGCATTTT.

This chain uses TRBV29-1 with TRBJ2-1; no clear D gene. This CDR3 has 14 residues. Trimming pared 4 bases from V and 3 bases from J, leaving 13 bases between. Germline V gene data show CDR1 as SQVTM and CDR2 as ANQGSEA. The CDR3 DNA sequence: TGCAGCGTTGCGTCAGATACATACTACAATGAGCAGTTCTTC. Its protein product is CSVASDTYYNEQFF.

The rearrangement links TRBV2 to TRBJ2-1; TRBD2 aligns across 13 bases. The germline V gene encodes CDR1 SNHLY and CDR2 FYNNEI. The CDR3 spans 14 residues. V dropped 6 bases and J dropped 9; count of bases not matched to a gene: 5. CDR3 DNA sequence: TGTGCCAGCAGCCGGACTAGCGGGAGTGGTGAGCAGTTCTTC. Its translation is CASSRTSGSGEQFF.

V is TRBV29-1 and J is TRBJ2-2; 8 nucleotides line up with TRBD2. CDR1 is SQVTM, CDR2 ANQGSEA, per germline. V was clipped by 3 bases and J by 7 bases; unmatched bases: 10. The CDR3 consists of 15 residues. CDR3 amino acids: CSVDAGSGTIGELFF. CDR3 nucleotides: TGCAGCGTTGACGCGGGTAGCGGGACGATCGGGGAGCTGTTTTTT.